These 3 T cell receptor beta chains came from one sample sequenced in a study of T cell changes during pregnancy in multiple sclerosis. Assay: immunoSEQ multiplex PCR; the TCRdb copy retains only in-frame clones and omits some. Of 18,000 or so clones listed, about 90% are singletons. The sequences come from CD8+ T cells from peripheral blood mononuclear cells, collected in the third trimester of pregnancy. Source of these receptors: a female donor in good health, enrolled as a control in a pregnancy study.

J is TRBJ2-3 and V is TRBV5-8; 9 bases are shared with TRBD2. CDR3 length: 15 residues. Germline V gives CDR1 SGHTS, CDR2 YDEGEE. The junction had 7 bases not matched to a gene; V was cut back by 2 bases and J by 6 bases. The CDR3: CASSFNSGSWDTQYF. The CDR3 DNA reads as TGTGCCAGCAGCTTTAATAGCGGGAGTTGGGATACGCAGTATTTT.

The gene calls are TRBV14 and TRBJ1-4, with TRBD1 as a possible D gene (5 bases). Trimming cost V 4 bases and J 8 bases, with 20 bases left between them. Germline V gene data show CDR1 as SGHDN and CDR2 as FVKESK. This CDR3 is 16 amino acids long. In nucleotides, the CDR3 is TGTGCCAGCAGCCTCATCCGGGAGGGGTTTGGAGAAAAACTGTTTTTT. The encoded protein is CASSLIREGFGEKLFF.

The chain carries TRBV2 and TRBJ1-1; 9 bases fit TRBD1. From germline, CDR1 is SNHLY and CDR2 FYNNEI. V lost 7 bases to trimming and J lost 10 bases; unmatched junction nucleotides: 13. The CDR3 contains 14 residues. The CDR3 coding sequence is TGTGCCAGCACCACGCTACAGGGGGCGGATCGAGCTTTCTTT. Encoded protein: CASTTLQGADRAFF.